The sequence of this TCR beta chain was determined in a study of cytomegalovirus exposure and HLA in healthy donors. Researchers ran the PCR with 60 Vbeta and 13 Jbeta primers. Measured with immunoSEQ multiplex PCR; TCRdb has only the in-frame clones, and not every one. The table includes 150,000 or so clones, about four fifths detected once. In regard to this clone: Its target is unknown.

Findings and caveats of the study: Through in vitro validation, three CMV-associated chains were shown to be specific for CMV antigens. There were some public TCRs occurring in many donors, but most TCR sequences were rare. A later analysis showed HLA-associated TCR beta chains outstripping equally common others in clonal expansion. The productive fraction for most TCR beta V segments was about 90% or about 30% in an earlier analysis.

From germline, CDR1 is MNHNY and CDR2 SVGAGI (reference sequence). The CDR3 extends over 16 amino acids. V dropped 0 bases and J dropped 6 bases, with 17 bases sitting between them. The chain employs TRBV6-6 and TRBJ1-2, with D perhaps TRBD1 (5 bases). The sequence came from a woman in her 50s in good health and CMV-seropositive. The sequencing sample was made of PBMCs. This CDR3 is CASSYSEGNLRDGYTF. CDR3 nucleotide sequence: TGTGCCAGCAGTTACTCGGAGGGGAACTTAAGGGATGGCTACACCTTC.